The 4 T cell receptor beta chains below come from one sample, sequenced in a study of blood T cell repertoires in COVID-19. Profiling relied on immunoSEQ multiplex PCR, and the TCRdb table lists in-frame clones only, not all of them. The top ten hold around 4.6% of the sample, which has 50,000 to 75,000 clones, 80% to 95% seen once. The sample was peripheral blood. The receptors shown here come from a man between 45 and 60 years old with active COVID-19.

The chain carries TRBV7-8 and TRBJ1-5; D is possibly TRBD1 (5 bases). The CDR3 runs to 15 residues. V shed 7 bases and J shed 0 bases, with 13 bases lying between them. Looked up from germline, CDR1 is SGHVS and CDR2 is FQNEAQ. The CDR3 spells CASTSEGASNQPQHF. The CDR3 DNA follows: TGTGCCAGCACCTCGGAAGGGGCTAGCAATCAGCCCCAGCATTTT.

The CDR3 protein is CASSLSSGNTIYF. For the CDR3, the DNA is TGTGCCAGCAGTTTGAGCTCTGGAAACACCATATATTTT. The chain is built from TRBV28 and TRBJ1-3; D not resolved. The CDR3 totals 13 residues. Trimming cost V 3 bases and J 0 bases, with 3 bases left between them. CDR1 is MDHEN and CDR2 is SYDVKM in the germline V gene.

This chain connects TRBV5-1 to TRBJ2-7; 8 nucleotides line up with TRBD2. Losses at the gene ends were 3 bases for V and 5 bases for J; bases not matched to a gene: 7. The CDR3 is 14 residues long. Germline V gene sequence: CDR1 SGHRS, CDR2 YFSETQ. CDR3 amino acids: CASSSPGLVHEQYF. CDR3 coding DNA: TGCGCCAGCAGCTCCCCGGGACTAGTCCACGAGCAGTACTTC.

V gene TRBV2 combines with J gene TRBJ1-4, with 10 bases lining up with TRBD1. J gave up 11 bases and V 6 bases, and 9 bases lay outside the gene matches. The CDR3 loop spans 14 amino acids. Germline CDR1 is SNHLY and CDR2 is FYNNEI. The CDR3 spells CASSFDRGQEKLFF. In DNA, the CDR3 is TGTGCCAGCAGCTTCGACAGGGGGCAGGAGAAACTGTTTTTT.